The present entry profiles one T cell receptor (beta chain) with its context. Documented time point: patch test 1, 2 weeks after DPC sensitization. Treatment described: therapeutic diphenylcyclopropenone sensitization with weekly scalp DPC. RNA extraction used unfractionated whole blood as the source of total RNA. TCRdb used MiXCR to reprocess the RACE reads, holding one entry per CDR3 protein. Of 370,000 or so distinct CDR3 sequences in the sample, nearly 5% were seen once. The data originate from a study of human T cells and chemical hapten exposure. Study summary: 2% DPC was applied to around 2 cm by around 2 cm of upper inner arm skin for sensitization.

Germline V CDR1 and CDR2: LGHNA, YSLEER. Trimming removed 1 base from V and 1 base from J, with 13 bases in between. This CDR3 region has 16 residues. The sample here was whole blood, taken in connection with sensitization to the hapten diphenylcyclopropenone (DPC). The genes are TRBV4-3 and TRBJ1-2; TRBD1 might be the D (6 bases). The TCR comes from a woman aged 45-60 years with alopecia areata. Some clones in this sample may be carry-over from other donors' samples. This CDR3 reads CASSQGRGLLNYGYTF. For the CDR3, the DNA is TGCGCCAGCAGCCAAGGCAGGGGCCTTCTTAACTATGGCTACACCTTC.